This T cell receptor (beta chain) originates from a study of T cell changes during pregnancy in multiple sclerosis. The CDR3 loop spans 15 amino acids. Per the germline V gene, CDR1 is SGHTA and CDR2 is FQGNSA. The germline V and J ends were trimmed by 5 bases and 3 bases, with 16 bases remaining between them. The assay was immunoSEQ multiplex PCR, and TCRdb's table has in-frame clones only and misses some. Found here are around 59,000 clones, 85% to 95% of them singletons; the top ten hold 3% to 4.5%. The J gene is TRBJ1-1, the V gene TRBV7-2; the D gene is possibly TRBD1 (6 bases). Source: CD8+ T cells from peripheral blood mononuclear cells, taken in the second trimester of pregnancy. This receptor was obtained from a female donor with multiple sclerosis, enrolled in a pregnancy study. The CDR3 here is CASSLLGPGDTEAFF. DNA for the CDR3: TGTGCCAGCAGCCTCCTAGGGCCAGGGGACACTGAAGCTTTCTTT.